The present entry profiles one TCR beta chain with its context. Data came from immunoSEQ multiplex PCR; TCRdb stores just in-frame clones and leaves some out. The table includes about 180,000 clones, 85% detected once. The CDR3 has 14 amino acids. Germline lookup yields CDR1 MDHEN and CDR2 SYDVKM. V was cut by 9 bases and J by 3 bases, with 17 bases left in between. The sample is drawn from a study of cytomegalovirus exposure and HLA in healthy donors. Sequencing input: PBMCs. The chain couples TRBV28 to TRBJ1-1, with a tentative D call TRBD1 (6 bases). The TCR sequence derives from a young man in good health and CMV-seropositive. The CDR3 loop reads CASRTRGLYTEAFF. CDR3 DNA sequence: TGTGCCAGTCGAACCAGGGGTTTGTACACTGAAGCTTTCTTT.